The T cell receptor (beta chain) under discussion was sequenced for a study of OX40 agonist ivuxolimab in advanced cancers. The germline V gene encodes CDR1 MNHEY and CDR2 SMNVEV (reference sequence). CDR3 size: 15 residues. Trimming cost V 1 base and J 2 bases; bases outside gene matches: 4. As for this clone: Its antigen is as yet unknown.

Here immunoSEQ multiplex PCR was the method, and the copy in TCRdb shows in-frame clones only, minus some. Altogether about 70,000 clones are present, 88% being singletons, with the ten largest covering 2% to 2.5%. Study observations and caveats: Clonal expansion among partial responders at 0.1-3.0 mg/kg ranked near the lowest.

The input for sequencing was CD4+ or CD8+ T cells sorted from blood, taken in a trial of the OX40 agonist ivuxolimab. The TCR sequence derives from an adult with an advanced solid tumor such as melanoma, head and neck, liver or kidney cancer. The V gene is TRBV27, the J gene TRBJ2-7, with 8 bases fitting TRBD1. DNA of the CDR3: TGTGCCAGCAGTTTATGGGGGACAGGAGCCTACGAGCAGTACTTC. Amino acids: CASSLWGTGAYEQYF.